This paragraph covers one T cell receptor beta chain sequence. A few counts support this clone. This receptor's antigen is unknown. Base qualities were left out, and no much larger clone turns up one base away. This sample stems from a study of blood T cell repertoires in COVID-19 (dated by TCRdb to the early 2020s). General notes on the study: Samples from collaborators originated in the United States, Italy and Spain and spanned both the acute and convalescent phases of COVID-19. The prospective study material was composed of cDNA or gDNA derived from T cells, B-cell-depleted T cells, or PBMCs. Subjects who had been exposed to COVID-19, were actively infected with it, or had recovered from it provided the deeply sampled blood TCRbeta repertoires that made up the dataset. The repertoires were released in a freely available public database intended as a resource for research on the immune response to SARS-CoV-2. Samples were obtained from the ongoing ImmuneRACE study (first 160 participants) and from over a thousand subjects provided by 6 global collaborators. Sample metadata almost always included a de-identified subject ID, COVID-19 status, age in years and sex. Where available, HLA class I and class II types were taken from metadata supplied by the sample provider and were not determined by assay-based typing.

TCRbeta CDR3 regions were amplified from genomic DNA using the immunoSEQ Assay, a bias-controlled multiplex PCR. The paper's processing steps were these. The number of nucleated cells in each sample was estimated from the amplification of reference gene primers within the assay. To quantify the absolute abundance of each unique TCRbeta CDR3 rearrangement, sequence reads were collapsed and filtered. For each sample, productive Simpson clonality was calculated as the square root of Simpson's diversity index over productive rearrangements. This is the immuneACCESS table as TCRdb keeps it, with only in-frame sequences that have V and J called. A part of the clones is gone; compared with another copy, unresolved V genes explain less than half, and the rest is unexplained. V, J and clone size are those of that table, while D and trimming were read from the DNA. The sample table records under 150,000 clones; more than 80% of these occur just once. The ten largest clones add up to roughly 10% of the sample.

Collaborating institutions collected whole blood in K2EDTA tubes following their own protocols. For TCRbeta analysis, collaborators shipped samples in one of three forms: frozen whole blood, isolated PBMCs, or DNA extracted from either of those sample types. CDR1 MDHEN and CDR2 SYDVKM are derived from the germline V gene. From V the trimming removes 6 bases and from J it removes 2 bases, while the gene matches leave 10 bases of the junction unaccounted for. The CDR3 goes from the cysteine to the phenylalanine over 16 residues. This entry keeps only the CDR3 DNA: 48 bases, framed from base 1. Results the study describes overall, beyond this receptor: The amount of clinical and demographic metadata varied by source and participant and was provided uncurated.

What was sequenced was peripheral blood. The chain is made from TRBV28 and TRBJ2-3, and 8 junction bases match TRBD1. The receptor was isolated from a woman older than 75 in a cohort sampled during active or convalescent COVID-19. The nucleotide sequence reads as follows: TGTGCCAGCAGGAAAGGGACAGGTCAACTCACAGATACGCAGTATTTT. This yields the protein CASRKGTGQLTDTQYF.